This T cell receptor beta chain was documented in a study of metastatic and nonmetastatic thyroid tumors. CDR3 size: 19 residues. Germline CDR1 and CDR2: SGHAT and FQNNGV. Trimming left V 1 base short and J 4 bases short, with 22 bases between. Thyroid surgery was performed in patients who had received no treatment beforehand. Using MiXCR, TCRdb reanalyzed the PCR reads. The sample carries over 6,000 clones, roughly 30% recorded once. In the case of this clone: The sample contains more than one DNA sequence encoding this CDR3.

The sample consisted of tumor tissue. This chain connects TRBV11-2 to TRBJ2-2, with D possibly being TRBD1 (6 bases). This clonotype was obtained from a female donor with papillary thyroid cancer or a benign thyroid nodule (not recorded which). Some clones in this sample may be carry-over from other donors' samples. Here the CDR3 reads CASSLGIGRTALFTGELFF. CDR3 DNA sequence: TGTGCCAGCAGCTTAGGGATCGGTCGGACAGCCCTCTTCACCGGGGAGCTGTTTTTT.